This T cell receptor beta chain was retrieved from a study of blood T cells in healthy people across ages. General study results and limits: With age, beta diversity per million T cells declined roughly linearly, significantly by about 37.

The second PCR ran about 6 to 12 cycles with a sample-barcoded 5' primer and J-beta primers. One entry per CDR3 protein, called by TCRdb with MiXCR from the 5' RACE reads. The sample includes approximately 780,000 distinct CDR3 sequences, 20% to 30% of them seen just once. The CDR3 extends over 15 amino acids. The V gene's germline CDR1 is SEHNR and CDR2 FQNEAQ (reference sequence). This clonotype was counted a few times. The antigen remains undetermined. The data were also submitted as part of a second study, on T cells of mothers and their children.

Source material: blood. The chain combines TRBV7-9 with TRBJ2-5; 7 nucleotides agree with TRBD1. With the DNA end fitting TRBJ2-1 better, the J assignment may be wrong. The sequence derives from a boy between 10 and 17 years old in good health. This chain's CDR3 is CASSPTGAGYNEQFF. CDR3 nucleotides: TGTGCCAGCAGCCCCACAGGGGCTGGCTACAATGAGCAGTTCTTC.